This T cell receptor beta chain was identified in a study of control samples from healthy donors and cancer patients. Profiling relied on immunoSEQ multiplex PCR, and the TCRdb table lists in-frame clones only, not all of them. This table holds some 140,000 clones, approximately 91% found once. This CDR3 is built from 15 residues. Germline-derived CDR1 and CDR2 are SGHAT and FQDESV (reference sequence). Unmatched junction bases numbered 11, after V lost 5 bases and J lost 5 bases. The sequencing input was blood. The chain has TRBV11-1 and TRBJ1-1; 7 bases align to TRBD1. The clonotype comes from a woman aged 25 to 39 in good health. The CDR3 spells CASSNLGGRATEAFF. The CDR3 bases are TGTGCCAGCAGCAACCTAGGGGGCCGAGCTACTGAAGCTTTCTTT. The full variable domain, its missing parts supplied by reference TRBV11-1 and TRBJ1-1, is EAEVAQSPRYKITEKSQAVAFWCDPISGHATLYWYRQILGQGPELLVQFQDESVVDDSQLPKDRFSAERLKGVDSTLKIQPAELGDSAMYLCASSNLGGRATEAFFGQGTRLTVV.